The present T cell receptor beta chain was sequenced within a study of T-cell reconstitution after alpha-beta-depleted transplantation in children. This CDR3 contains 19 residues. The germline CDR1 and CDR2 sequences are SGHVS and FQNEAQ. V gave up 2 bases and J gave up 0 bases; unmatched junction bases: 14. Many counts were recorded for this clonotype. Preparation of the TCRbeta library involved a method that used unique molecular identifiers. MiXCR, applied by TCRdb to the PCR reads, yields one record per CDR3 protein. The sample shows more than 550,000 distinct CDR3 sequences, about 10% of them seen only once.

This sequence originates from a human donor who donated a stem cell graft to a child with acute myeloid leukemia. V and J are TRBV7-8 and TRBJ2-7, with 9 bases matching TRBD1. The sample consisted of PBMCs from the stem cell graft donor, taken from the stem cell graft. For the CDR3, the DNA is TGTGCCAGCAGCTTACCTCCCGGGACAGGGCACAAAAGCTCCTACGAGCAGTACTTC. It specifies CASSLPPGTGHKSSYEQYF.